The rows below give T cell receptor beta chains drawn from one sample of a study of identical twins. TCRdb re-called the 5' RACE reads through MiXCR, storing one row per CDR3 protein. The sample lists hundreds of thousands of distinct CDR3 sequences; around a sixth were seen once. These records were also assigned to another study, of T cells expressing NK-cell markers.

Sequenced input: PBMCs. These receptors were taken from a woman aged 18-29 years in good health. CDR3s include the opening cysteine and the closing phenylalanine or tryptophan. The D gene is left open where the match is weak. Size is omitted from some rows. Given values are once, few, many or a class for expanded clones.

size: NA
V: TRBV20-1
J: TRBJ1-4
D: TRBD1
CDR3: CSAKHRGGNEKLFF
DNA: TGCAGTGCTAAACACAGGGGAGGAAATGAAAAACTGTTTTTT

size: few
V: TRBV4-3
J: TRBJ1-1
D: NA
CDR3: CASSQETRENTEAFF
DNA: TGCGCCAGCAGCCAAGAAACACGCGAGAACACTGAAGCTTTCTTT

size: NA
V: TRBV5-6
J: TRBJ2-2
D: NA
CDR3: CASSLWLARSTGELFF
DNA: TGTGCCAGCAGCTTGTGGCTAGCACGTAGCACCGGGGAGCTGTTTTTT

size: few
V: TRBV10-3
J: TRBJ1-5
D: NA
CDR3: CAIRSYSNQPQHF
DNA: TGTGCCATCCGAAGCTATAGCAATCAGCCCCAGCATTTT

size: NA
V: TRBV29-1
J: TRBJ1-1
D: NA
CDR3: CSVEEWSEAFF
DNA: TGCAGCGTTGAAGAGTGGTCTGAAGCTTTCTTT

size: NA
V: TRBV20-1
J: TRBJ2-3
D: TRBD2
CDR3: CSASGTSGRTDTQYF
DNA: TGCAGTGCTAGCGGAACTAGCGGGAGGACAGATACGCAGTATTTT

size: NA
V: TRBV29-1
J: TRBJ2-5
D: NA
CDR3: CSVVASIEGETQYF
DNA: TGCAGCGTTGTAGCCAGCATCGAGGGGGAGACCCAGTACTTC

size: NA
V: TRBV5-6
J: TRBJ2-7
D: TRBD2
CDR3: CASNRLAVAYEQYF
DNA: TGTGCCAGCAACCGACTAGCGGTCGCCTACGAGCAGTACTTC

size: few
V: TRBV5-1
J: TRBJ2-1
D: NA
CDR3: CASSLDYHSLKGQFF
DNA: TGCGCCAGCAGCTTGGACTACCACTCCTTGAAAGGGCAGTTCTTC

size: few
V: TRBV9
J: TRBJ2-1
D: NA
CDR3: CASSVGTPAEQFF
DNA: TGTGCCAGCAGCGTAGGGACTCCCGCCGAGCAGTTCTTC

size: NA
V: TRBV15
J: TRBJ2-1
D: TRBD2
CDR3: CATRFAGGKDEQFF
DNA: TGTGCCACAAGGTTCGCGGGAGGTAAGGATGAGCAGTTCTTC

size: few
V: TRBV11-2
J: TRBJ1-2
D: NA
CDR3: CASSLDHRDPSYTF
DNA: TGTGCCAGCAGCTTAGATCACAGGGATCCAAGCTACACCTTC

size: many
V: TRBV6-2/TRBV6-3
J: TRBJ2-3
D: TRBD2
CDR3: CASQGLAADTQYF
DNA: TGTGCCAGCCAAGGACTAGCAGCAGATACGCAGTATTTT

size: few
V: TRBV29-1
J: TRBJ2-1
D: TRBD2
CDR3: CSASTAGAYNEQFF
DNA: TGCAGCGCCTCAACGGCGGGGGCCTACAATGAGCAGTTCTTC

size: NA
V: TRBV20-1
J: TRBJ1-2
D: NA
CDR3: CSALQQTNYGYTF
DNA: TGCAGTGCCTTGCAACAGACTAACTATGGCTACACCTTC

size: NA
V: TRBV20-1
J: TRBJ1-1
D: NA
CDR3: CSARVRDTWNTEAFF
DNA: TGCAGTGCTAGAGTTAGGGACACCTGGAACACTGAAGCTTTCTTT

size: few
V: TRBV27
J: TRBJ1-6
D: NA
CDR3: CATLESGSYNSPLHF
DNA: TGTGCCACCCTTGAATCAGGCTCCTATAATTCACCCCTCCACTTT

size: NA
V: TRBV12-3/TRBV12-4
J: TRBJ2-7
D: NA
CDR3: CASSLRGRYEQYF
DNA: TGTGCCAGCAGTTTAAGGGGTAGATACGAGCAGTACTTC

size: NA
V: TRBV15
J: TRBJ2-1
D: NA
CDR3: CATSSPSTSYNEQFF
DNA: TGTGCCACCAGCAGCCCTAGCACATCCTACAATGAGCAGTTCTTC

size: few
V: TRBV11-2
J: TRBJ1-6
D: TRBD1
CDR3: CASSFVLQGNSPLHF
DNA: TGTGCCAGCAGCTTTGTGTTACAGGGGAATTCACCCCTCCACTTT

size: few
V: TRBV19
J: TRBJ2-7
D: TRBD2
CDR3: CASSIGLAYEQYF
DNA: TGTGCCAGTAGTATTGGACTAGCCTACGAGCAGTACTTC

size: NA
V: TRBV25-1
J: TRBJ2-1
D: NA
CDR3: CASSWQGPYNEQFF
DNA: TGTGCCAGCAGTTGGCAGGGTCCCTACAATGAGCAGTTCTTC

size: NA
V: TRBV13
J: TRBJ2-1
D: NA
CDR3: CASSSTGPSYNEQFF
DNA: TGTGCCAGCAGCTCGACTGGTCCGAGCTACAATGAGCAGTTCTTC

size: many
V: TRBV12-3/TRBV12-4
J: TRBJ2-3
D: NA
CDR3: CASSLRRGDTQYF
DNA: TGTGCCAGCAGTCTTAGGCGGGGTGATACGCAGTATTTT

size: NA
V: TRBV10-3
J: TRBJ2-3
D: NA
CDR3: CAISEHPDTSTDTQYF
DNA: TGTGCCATCAGTGAGCATCCGGACACCAGCACAGATACGCAGTATTTT

size: few
V: TRBV20-1
J: TRBJ2-1
D: NA
CDR3: CSARPFQYNEQFF
DNA: TGCAGTGCTAGACCCTTCCAGTACAATGAGCAGTTCTTC

size: NA
V: TRBV3-1
J: TRBJ1-2
D: TRBD1
CDR3: CASSPGQGSHYGYTF
DNA: TGTGCCAGCAGCCCCGGACAGGGAAGTCACTATGGCTACACCTTC

size: NA
V: TRBV12-3/TRBV12-4
J: TRBJ1-1
D: NA
CDR3: CASSFGTITEAFF
DNA: TGTGCCAGCAGTTTTGGGACAATCACTGAAGCTTTCTTT

size: many
V: TRBV12-3/TRBV12-4
J: TRBJ1-1
D: NA
CDR3: CASSLKGFTEAFF
DNA: TGTGCCAGCAGTTTGAAGGGTTTCACTGAAGCTTTCTTT

size: many
V: TRBV5-1
J: TRBJ2-1
D: NA
CDR3: CASSLAVGNEQFF
DNA: TGCGCCAGCAGCTTGGCTGTGGGAAATGAGCAGTTCTTC

size: many
V: TRBV29-1
J: TRBJ1-2
D: NA
CDR3: CSLESNYGYTF
DNA: TGCAGCCTTGAGAGTAACTATGGCTACACCTTC

size: once
V: TRBV4-1
J: TRBJ1-1
D: NA
CDR3: CASSPPDIMNTEAFF
DNA: TGCGCCAGCAGCCCCCCGGACATAATGAACACTGAAGCTTTCTTT

size: few
V: TRBV3-1
J: TRBJ1-2
D: NA
CDR3: CASSQGRGGYTF
DNA: TGTGCCAGCAGCCAAGGGCGGGGTGGCTACACCTTC